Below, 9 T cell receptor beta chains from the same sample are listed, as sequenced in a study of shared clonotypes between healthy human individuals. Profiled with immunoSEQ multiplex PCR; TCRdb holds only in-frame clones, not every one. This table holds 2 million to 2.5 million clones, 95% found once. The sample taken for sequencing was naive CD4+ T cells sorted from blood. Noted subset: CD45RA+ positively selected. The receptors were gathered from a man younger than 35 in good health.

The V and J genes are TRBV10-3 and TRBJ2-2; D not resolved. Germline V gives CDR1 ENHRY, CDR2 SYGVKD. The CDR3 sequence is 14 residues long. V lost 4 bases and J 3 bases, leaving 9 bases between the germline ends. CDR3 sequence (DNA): TGTGCCATCAGTGTATCCTGGGACACCGGGGAGCTGTTTTTT. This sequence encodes CAISVSWDTGELFF.

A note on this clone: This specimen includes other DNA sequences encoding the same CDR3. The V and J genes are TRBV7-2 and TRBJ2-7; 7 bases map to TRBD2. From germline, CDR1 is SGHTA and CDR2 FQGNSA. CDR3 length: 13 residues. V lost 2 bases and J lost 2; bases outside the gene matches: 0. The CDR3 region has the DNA TGTGCCAGCAGCTTAAGCGGGACCTACGAGCAGTACTTC. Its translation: CASSLSGTYEQYF.

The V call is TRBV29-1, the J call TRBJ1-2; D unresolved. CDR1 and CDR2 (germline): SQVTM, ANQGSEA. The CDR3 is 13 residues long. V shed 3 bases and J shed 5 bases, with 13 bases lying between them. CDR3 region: CSVDDTAWYGYTF. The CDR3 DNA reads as TGCAGCGTTGATGATACGGCTTGGTATGGCTACACCTTC.

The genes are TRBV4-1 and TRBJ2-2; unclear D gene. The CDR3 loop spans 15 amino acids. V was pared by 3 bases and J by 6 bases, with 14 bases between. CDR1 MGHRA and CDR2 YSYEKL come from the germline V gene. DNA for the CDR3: TGCGCCAGCAGCCAGGTCGTCCGGGTGGCCGGGGAGCTGTTTTTT. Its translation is CASSQVVRVAGELFF.

For the CDR3, the DNA is TGCGCCAGCAGCTTGTTTGGGCAGACACCCTACGAGCAGTACTTC. Encoded protein: CASSLFGQTPYEQYF. The chain combines TRBV5-1 with TRBJ2-7; no clear D. The CDR3 is made up of 15 amino acids. Germline-derived CDR1 and CDR2 are SGHRS and YFSETQ. Between the trimmed V and J ends, which lost 1 base and 2 bases, there was a span of 13 bases.

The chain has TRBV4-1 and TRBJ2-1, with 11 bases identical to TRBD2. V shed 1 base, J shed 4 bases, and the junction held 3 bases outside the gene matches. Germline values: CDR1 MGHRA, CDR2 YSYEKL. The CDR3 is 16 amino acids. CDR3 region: CASSQGLAGGYNEQFF. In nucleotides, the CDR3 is TGCGCCAGCAGCCAAGGCCTAGCGGGGGGTTACAATGAGCAGTTCTTC.

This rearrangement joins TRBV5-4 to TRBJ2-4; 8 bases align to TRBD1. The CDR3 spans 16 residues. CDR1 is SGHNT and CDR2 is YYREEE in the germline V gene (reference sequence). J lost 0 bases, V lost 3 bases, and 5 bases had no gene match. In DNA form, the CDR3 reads TGTGCCAGCAGCTCGGGAACAGGGGGAGCCAAAAACATTCAGTACTTC. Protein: CASSSGTGGAKNIQYF.

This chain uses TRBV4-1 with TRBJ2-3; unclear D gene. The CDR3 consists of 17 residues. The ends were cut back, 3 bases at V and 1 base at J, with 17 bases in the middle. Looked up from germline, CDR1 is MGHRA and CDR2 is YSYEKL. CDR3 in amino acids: CASSQNGSPTGTDTQYF. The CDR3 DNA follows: TGCGCCAGCAGCCAGAACGGGTCTCCCACCGGCACAGATACGCAGTATTTT.

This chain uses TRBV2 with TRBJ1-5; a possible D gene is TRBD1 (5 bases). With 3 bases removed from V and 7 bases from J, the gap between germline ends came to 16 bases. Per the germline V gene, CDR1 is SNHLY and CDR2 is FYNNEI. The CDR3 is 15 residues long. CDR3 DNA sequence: TGTGCCAGCAGTGAGGGCAGGGATGTTTTGCAGCCCCAGCATTTT. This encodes CASSEGRDVLQPQHF.